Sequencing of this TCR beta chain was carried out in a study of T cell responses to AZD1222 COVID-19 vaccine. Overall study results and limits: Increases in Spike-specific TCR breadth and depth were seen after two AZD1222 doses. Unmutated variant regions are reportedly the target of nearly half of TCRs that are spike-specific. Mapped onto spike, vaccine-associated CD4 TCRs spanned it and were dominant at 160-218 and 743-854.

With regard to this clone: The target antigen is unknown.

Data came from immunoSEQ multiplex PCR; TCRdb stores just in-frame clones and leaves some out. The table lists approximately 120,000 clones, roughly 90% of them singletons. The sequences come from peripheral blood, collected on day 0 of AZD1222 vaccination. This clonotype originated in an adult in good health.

CDR3 region: CSVSLSGGYNGYTF. CDR3 in DNA: TGCAGCGTTTCCCTCTCAGGGGGCTATAATGGCTACACCTTC. This sequence joins TRBV29-1 and TRBJ1-2; TRBD1 matches at 8 bases. With 5 bases clipped from V and 6 bases from J, the junction kept 11 bases outside the gene matches. The CDR3 loop spans 14 amino acids. CDR1 is SQVTM, CDR2 ANQGSEA, per germline. The complete variable domain, with remaining parts taken from reference TRBV29-1 and TRBJ1-2, reads SAVISQKPSRDICQRGTSLTIQCQVDSQVTMMFWYRQQPGQSLTLIATANQGSEATYESGFVIDKFPISRPNLTFSTLTVSNMSPEDSSIYLCSVSLSGGYNGYTFGSGTRLTVV.